What follows are 4 T cell receptor beta chains derived from one specimen sequenced in a study of CD8+ T cells in alopecia areata. RNA extraction was followed by reverse transcription into cDNA, which acted as the sequencing template. Assay: immunoSEQ multiplex PCR; the TCRdb copy retains only in-frame clones and omits some. The profile shows over 150,000 clones, roughly 63% of them singletons. This sample comprised CD4+ T cells sorted from blood, obtained at week 0. The receptors here all came from a human donor with alopecia areata.

About this clone: The sample has other DNA sequences that encode this CDR3 too. V gene TRBV10-3 combines with J gene TRBJ2-3, with D tentatively TRBD1 (5 bases). The CDR3 is 12 amino acids. V shed 6 bases and J shed 1 base, with 5 bases lying between them. In germline, CDR1 is ENHRY, CDR2 SYGVKD. This CDR3 is CAIRGGTDTQYF. Here the CDR3 DNA reads TGTGCCATCAGAGGGGGCACAGATACGCAGTATTTT.

The chain couples TRBV9 to TRBJ1-2; no firm D call. The V and J ends lost 0 bases and 5 bases respectively, with 11 bases between them. The germline V gene encodes CDR1 SGDLS and CDR2 YYNGEE. This CDR3 has 14 residues. In DNA form, the CDR3 reads TGTGCCAGCAGCGTAGGAGGGATAGATTATGGCTACACCTTC. This gives the protein CASSVGGIDYGYTF. Based on the CDR3 plus reference TRBV9 and TRBJ1-2, the full variable domain is DSGVTQTPKHLITATGQRVTLRCSPRSGDLSVYWYQQSLDQGLQFLIQYYNGEERAKGNILERFSAQQFPDLHSELNLSSLELGDSALYFCASSVGGIDYGYTFGSGTRLTVV.

This clone was counted only a few times. In DNA form, the CDR3 reads TGTGCCAGCAGCGGTCAGCCCTTGGACACTGAAGCTTTCTTT. Protein product: CASSGQPLDTEAFF. The chain couples TRBV9 to TRBJ1-1; D remains unclear. Trimming pared 3 bases from V and 3 bases from J, leaving 12 bases between. The length of the CDR3 is 14 residues. Looked up from germline, CDR1 is SGDLS and CDR2 is YYNGEE.

The chain uses TRBV25-1 and TRBJ2-3; 7 nucleotides agree with TRBD1. The CDR3 sequence is 15 residues long. The V segment lost 2 bases and the J segment 3 bases; nucleotides outside the gene matches: 5. Per the germline V gene, CDR1 is MGHDK and CDR2 is SYGVNS. For the CDR3, the DNA is TGTGCCAGCAGTGAAGATCACAGGGGTACAGATACGCAGTATTTT. It encodes CASSEDHRGTDTQYF.